Below, 3 T cell receptor beta chains from the same sample are listed, as sequenced in a study of cytomegalovirus exposure and HLA in healthy donors. The PCR employed 60 Vbeta primers together with 13 Jbeta primers. Sequencing used immunoSEQ multiplex PCR; TCRdb keeps in-frame clones, though not all of them. This repertoire comprises 85,000 to 110,000 clones; its ten largest clones make up around 3.5%. Material for sequencing was PBMCs. These receptors originate from a man in his forties or fifties in good health and CMV-seronegative.

The rearrangement uses TRBV7-2 and TRBJ2-5, with 7 bases identical to TRBD2. The length of the CDR3 is 16 residues. The germline V gene encodes CDR1 SGHTA and CDR2 FQGNSA. V gave up 5 bases and J gave up 5 bases; unmatched junction bases: 14. The CDR3 coding sequence is TGTGCCAGCAGCCCCTCTCTGCGGGGGACCCGGGAGACCCAGTACTTC. Translating it yields CASSPSLRGTRETQYF.

The CDR3 protein is CASSLRQNQPQHF. As DNA, the CDR3 is TGTGCCAGCAGTTTAAGACAGAATCAGCCCCAGCATTTT. The rearrangement links TRBV27 to TRBJ1-5; D possibly corresponds to TRBD1 (5 bases). Germline CDR1 MNHEY, CDR2 SMNVEV (reference sequence). Trimming removed 2 bases at V and 4 bases at J, with 6 bases between. The CDR3 covers 13 residues.

DNA of the CDR3: TGTGCCAGCGGCCGACAGGGGGGCACTGAAGCTTTCTTT. This sequence encodes CASGRQGGTEAFF. The rearrangement joins TRBV6-6 to TRBJ1-1, with TRBD1 identical over 9 bases. The CDR3 loop spans 13 amino acids. The J segment lost 4 bases and the V segment lost 8 bases, leaving 5 bases of the junction unmatched. Germline V gene lookup returns CDR1 MNHNY and CDR2 SVGAGI (reference sequence).